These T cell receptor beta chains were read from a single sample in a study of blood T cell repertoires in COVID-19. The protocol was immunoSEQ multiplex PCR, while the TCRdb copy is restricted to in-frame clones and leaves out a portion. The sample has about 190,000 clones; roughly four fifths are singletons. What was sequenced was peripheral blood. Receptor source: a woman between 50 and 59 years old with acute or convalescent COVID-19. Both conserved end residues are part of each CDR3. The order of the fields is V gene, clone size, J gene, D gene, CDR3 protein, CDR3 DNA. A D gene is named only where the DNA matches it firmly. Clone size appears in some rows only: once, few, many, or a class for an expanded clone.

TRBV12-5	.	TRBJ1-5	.	CASGSGGQSQHF	TGTGCTAGTGGTTCGGGGGGCCAGTCCCAGCATTTT
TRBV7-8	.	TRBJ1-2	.	CASSRAGGFGYTF	TGTGCCAGCAGCCGGGCGGGGGGCTTTGGCTACACCTTC
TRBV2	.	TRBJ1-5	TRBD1	CASHVTPGQLNQPQHF	TGTGCCAGCCATGTAACCCCGGGACAGTTAAATCAGCCCCAGCATTTT
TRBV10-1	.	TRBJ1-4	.	CASLPPATNEKLFF	TGCGCCAGCCTTCCACCGGCAACTAATGAAAAACTGTTTTTT
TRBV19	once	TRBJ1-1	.	CATRSRGTEAFF	TGTGCCACCCGTTCGAGGGGGACTGAAGCTTTCTTT
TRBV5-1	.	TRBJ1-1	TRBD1	CASSSHRGNTEAFF	TGCGCCAGCAGCTCCCACAGGGGAAACACTGAAGCTTTCTTT
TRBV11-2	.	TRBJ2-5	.	CASSASLQETQYF	TGTGCCAGCAGCGCCTCATTACAGGAGACCCAGTACTTC
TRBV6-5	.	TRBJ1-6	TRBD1	CASGDRRNSPLHF	TGTGCCAGCGGGGACAGACGTAATTCACCCCTCCACTTT
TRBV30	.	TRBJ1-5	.	CAWSMGGFSQPQHF	TGTGCCTGGAGTATGGGGGGTTTTAGTCAGCCCCAGCATTTT
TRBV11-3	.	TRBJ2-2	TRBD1	CASSSDRANTGELFF	TGTGCCAGCAGCTCCGACAGGGCGAACACCGGGGAGCTGTTTTTT
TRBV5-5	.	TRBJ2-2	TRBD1	CASSLSIGTGTNTGELFF	TGTGCCAGCAGCTTAAGTATAGGGACAGGGACGAACACCGGGGAGCTGTTTTTT
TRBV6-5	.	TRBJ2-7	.	CASSYGSLYEQYF	TGTGCCAGCAGTTACGGCTCTCTGTACGAGCAGTACTTC
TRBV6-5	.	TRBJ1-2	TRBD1	CASSSPRDRSYGYTF	TGTGCCAGCAGCTCACCGAGGGACAGGTCCTATGGCTACACCTTC
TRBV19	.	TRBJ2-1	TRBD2	CASQTSSGGPRNEQFF	TGTGCCAGTCAAACTTCCAGCGGGGGTCCTCGCAATGAGCAGTTCTTC
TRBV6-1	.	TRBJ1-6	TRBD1	CASSENWTGGQSPLHF	TGTGCCAGCAGTGAAAATTGGACAGGGGGTCAGTCACCCCTCCACTTT
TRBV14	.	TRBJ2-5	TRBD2	CASSSGKETQYF	TGTGCCAGTTCTAGCGGGAAAGAGACCCAGTACTTC
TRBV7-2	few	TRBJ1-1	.	CASQPQGLNTEAFF	TGTGCCAGCCAGCCGCAGGGCTTGAACACTGAAGCTTTCTTT
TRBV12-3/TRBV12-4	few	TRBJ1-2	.	CASRPQGMGGYTF	TGTGCCAGCAGGCCTCAGGGGATGGGGGGCTACACCTTC
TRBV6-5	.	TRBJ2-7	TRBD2	CASSPTSGSPYEQYF	TGTGCCAGCAGTCCAACTAGCGGGAGCCCCTACGAGCAGTACTTC
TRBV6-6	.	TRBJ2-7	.	CASSYEPQTVYEQYF	TGTGCCAGCAGTTACGAGCCACAGACAGTCTACGAGCAGTACTTC
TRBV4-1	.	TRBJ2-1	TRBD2	CASSPGGRNEQFF	TGCGCCAGCAGCCCCGGGGGGAGGAATGAGCAGTTCTTC
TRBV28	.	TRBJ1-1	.	CASSFGVGRGNTEAFF	TGTGCCAGCAGTTTTGGTGTGGGGCGGGGGAACACTGAAGCTTTCTTT
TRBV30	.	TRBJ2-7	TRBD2	CAWSLTSGGWEQYF	TGTGCCTGGAGTTTGACTAGCGGGGGATGGGAGCAGTACTTC
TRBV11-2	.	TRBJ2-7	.	CASSSKTPLTGSYHEQYF	TGTGCCAGCAGCTCCAAGACTCCTCTCACCGGGAGCTACCACGAGCAGTACTTC
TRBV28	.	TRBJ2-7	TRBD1	CASSLTGGAYEQYF	TGTGCCAGCAGTTTGACAGGGGGCGCTTACGAGCAGTACTTC
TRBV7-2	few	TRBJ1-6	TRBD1	CASSPTTGWKSPLHF	TGTGCCAGCAGCCCGACGACAGGGTGGAAGTCACCCCTCCACTTT
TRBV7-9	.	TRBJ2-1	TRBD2	CASSIGTSGSVDEQFF	TGTGCCAGCAGCATCGGGACTAGCGGGAGTGTCGATGAGCAGTTCTTC
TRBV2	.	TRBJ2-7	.	CASRARQEVGSYEQYF	TGTGCCAGCAGGGCCAGACAGGAGGTCGGATCCTACGAGCAGTACTTC
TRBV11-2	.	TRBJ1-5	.	CASSLSATAGQPQHF	TGTGCCAGCAGCTTGTCTGCAACGGCGGGTCAGCCCCAGCATTTT
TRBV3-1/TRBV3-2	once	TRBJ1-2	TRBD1	CASSQDQRGPNYGYTF	TGTGCCAGCAGCCAAGATCAAAGGGGGCCCAACTATGGCTACACCTTC
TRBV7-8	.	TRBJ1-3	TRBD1	CASSPWDRAGNAGVQRNTIYF	TGTGCCAGCAGCCCATGGGACAGGGCCGGTAACGCGGGGGTTCAGAGAAACACCATATATTTT
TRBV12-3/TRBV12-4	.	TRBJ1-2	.	CASGAGPGYSYTF	TGTGCCAGCGGTGCTGGTCCAGGGTATAGCTACACCTTC
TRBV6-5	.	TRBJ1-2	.	CASRNIRGSSGYTF	TGTGCCAGCAGAAATATCAGGGGCTCTTCTGGCTACACCTTC
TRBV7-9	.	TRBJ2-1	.	CASSFGPGNEQFF	TGTGCCAGCAGCTTTGGCCCCGGGAATGAGCAGTTCTTC
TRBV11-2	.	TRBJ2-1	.	CASSLADSGVRFF	TGTGCCAGCAGCTTAGCCGACTCAGGGGTTCGGTTCTTC
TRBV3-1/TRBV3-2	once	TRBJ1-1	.	CASSQGRVNTEAFF	TGTGCCAGCAGCCAGGGGCGAGTGAACACTGAAGCTTTCTTT
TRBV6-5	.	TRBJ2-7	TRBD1	CASSSEGTGKPYEQYF	TGTGCCAGCAGTTCCGAGGGGACAGGGAAGCCCTACGAGCAGTACTTC
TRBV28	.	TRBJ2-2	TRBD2	CASRSGLAGPNTGELFF	TGTGCCAGCAGATCGGGACTAGCGGGGCCAAACACCGGGGAGCTGTTTTTT
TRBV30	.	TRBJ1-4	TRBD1	CACYRGRSSNEKLFF	TGTGCCTGTTACAGGGGGCGGTCGTCTAATGAAAAACTGTTTTTT
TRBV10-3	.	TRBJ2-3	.	CAIATGDTDTQYF	TGTGCCATCGCGACAGGCGACACAGATACGCAGTATTTT
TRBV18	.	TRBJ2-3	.	CASSVQGQSSTQYF	TGTGCCAGCTCAGTACAGGGTCAATCTTCTACGCAGTATTTT
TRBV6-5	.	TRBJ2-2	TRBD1	CASRDRGAGSGELFF	TGTGCCAGCAGGGACAGGGGGGCTGGGTCCGGGGAGCTGTTTTTT
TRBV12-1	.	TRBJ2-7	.	CASSWPGQILSYEQYF	TGTGCCAGCAGCTGGCCGGGACAGATCCTCTCCTACGAGCAGTACTTC
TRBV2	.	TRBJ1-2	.	CASSRTDYGYTF	TGTGCCAGCAGTAGGACAGACTATGGCTACACCTTC